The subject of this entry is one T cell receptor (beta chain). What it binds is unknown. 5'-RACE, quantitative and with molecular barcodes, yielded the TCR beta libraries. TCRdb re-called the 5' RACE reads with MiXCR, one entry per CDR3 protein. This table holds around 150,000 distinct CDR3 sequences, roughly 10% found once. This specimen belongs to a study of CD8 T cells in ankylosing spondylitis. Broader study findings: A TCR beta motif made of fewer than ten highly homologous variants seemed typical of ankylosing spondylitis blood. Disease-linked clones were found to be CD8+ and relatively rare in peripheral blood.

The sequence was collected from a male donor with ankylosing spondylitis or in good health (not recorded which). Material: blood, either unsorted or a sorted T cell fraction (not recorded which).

The CDR3 bases are TGCGCCAGCAGCTACGGACTAGGGGACCAAGAGACCCAGTACTTC. It translates to CASSYGLGDQETQYF. The chain recombines TRBV5-1 with TRBJ2-5, with 7 bases fitting TRBD2. J lost 0 bases, V lost 3 bases, and 5 bases had no gene match. This CDR3 is built from 15 residues. Germline CDR1 and CDR2: SGHRS and YFSETQ.